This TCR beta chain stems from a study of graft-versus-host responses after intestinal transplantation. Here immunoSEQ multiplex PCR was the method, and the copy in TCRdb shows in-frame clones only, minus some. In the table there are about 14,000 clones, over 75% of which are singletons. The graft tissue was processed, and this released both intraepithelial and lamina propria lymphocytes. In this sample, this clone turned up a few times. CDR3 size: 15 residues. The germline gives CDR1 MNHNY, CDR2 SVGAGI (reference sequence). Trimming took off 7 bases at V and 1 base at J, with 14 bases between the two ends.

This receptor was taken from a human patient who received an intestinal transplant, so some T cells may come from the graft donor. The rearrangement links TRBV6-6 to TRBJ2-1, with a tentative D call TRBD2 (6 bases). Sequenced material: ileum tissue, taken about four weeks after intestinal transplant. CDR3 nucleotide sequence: TGTGCCAGCAAACCGCCGGGACTTTCCTACAATGAGCAGTTCTTC. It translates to CASKPPGLSYNEQFF.